Following are 25 T cell receptor beta chains from one sample sequenced in a study of blood T cells in healthy people across ages. With a J-beta primer mix and a sample-barcoded 5' primer, a second PCR ran about 7 to 12 cycles. TCRdb redid the calling of the 5' RACE reads with MiXCR, one entry per CDR3 protein. The table includes 1.5 million to 1.8 million distinct CDR3 sequences, 35% to 45% detected once. Sequenced material: blood. These receptors originate from a woman aged 18-29 years in good health.

In its sample, this clonotype was seen a few times. V usage is TRBV20-1 and J usage is TRBJ2-6, with D maybe TRBD1 (5 bases). This CDR3 has 15 amino acids. CDR1 DFQATT and CDR2 SNEGSKA come from the germline V gene (reference sequence). V lost 0 bases and J 2 bases, leaving 8 bases between the germline ends. The CDR3 region is CSARDLTAGANVLTF. DNA for the CDR3: TGCAGTGCTAGAGATTTGACAGCTGGGGCCAACGTCCTGACTTTC.

The chain carries TRBV28 and TRBJ2-4, with 8 bases that match TRBD1. Judging by the DNA end, TRBJ2-7 fits better; the J call may be wrong. There are 15 residues in the CDR3. CDR1 and CDR2 (germline): MDHEN, SYDVKM. The CDR3 sequence is CASSPNPGQEYEQYF. The CDR3 DNA sequence: TGTGCCAGCAGTCCGAACCCGGGACAGGAGTACGAGCAGTACTTC.

The chain uses TRBV20-1 and TRBJ2-1; D gene uncertain. In germline, CDR1 is DFQATT, CDR2 SNEGSKA (reference sequence). Trimming pared 6 bases from V and 9 bases from J, leaving 15 bases between. This CDR3 is built from 12 residues. The CDR3 protein is CSATGPLTEQFF. DNA for the CDR3: TGCAGTGCCACCGGGCCCCTCACTGAGCAGTTCTTC.

V and J are TRBV27 and TRBJ2-5; 12 bases map to TRBD2. The J call may be incorrect, as the DNA end agrees better with TRBJ2-7. The CDR3 covers 17 residues. Germline-derived CDR1 and CDR2 are MNHEY and SMNVEV (reference sequence). CDR3 nucleotides: TGTGCCAGCAGTTTAGACGGGACTAGCGGGCGTTACTACGAGCAGTACTTC. Translated: CASSLDGTSGRYYEQYF.

This rearrangement joins TRBV6-2 or TRBV6-3 to TRBJ2-7; D may be TRBD1 or TRBD2 (5 bases each). The DNA end favors TRBJ2-5, so the J call may be wrong. This CDR3 comprises 15 residues. CDR1 and CDR2 from the germline V gene are MNHEY and SVGEGT. The CDR3 nucleotides read TGTGCCAGCAGCACTTACAGCGGTAGGGGAGAGACCCAGTACTTC. This codes for CASSTYSGRGETQYF.

V gene TRBV20-1 combines with J gene TRBJ2-4; D gene ambiguous. Germline V gives CDR1 DFQATT, CDR2 SNEGSKA (reference sequence). This CDR3 region has 15 residues. V lost 7 bases, J lost 0 bases, and 16 bases lay in between. CDR3 nucleotide sequence: TGCAGTGTATCACCTAACCAACTAGCCAAAAACATTCAGTACTTC. It is translated as CSVSPNQLAKNIQYF.

A few counts support this clonotype. V usage is TRBV4-1 and J usage is TRBJ1-4, with TRBD1 matching 7 bases. J was trimmed by 7 bases and V by 3 bases; bases with no gene match: 8. This CDR3 is 15 amino acids long. In germline, CDR1 is MGHRA, CDR2 YSYEKL. The CDR3 DNA follows: TGCGCCAGCAGCCACCAAACAGGGGTGGCTGAAAAACTGTTTTTT. Translation gives CASSHQTGVAEKLFF.

This chain uses TRBV5-1 with TRBJ2-5; no clear D. Looked up from germline, CDR1 is SGHRS and CDR2 is YFSETQ. The V end was cut by 2 bases, the J end by 3 bases, with 11 bases between. The CDR3 runs 14 residues. Written as DNA, the CDR3 is TGCGCCAGCAGCTTCGACTCTGTCAAAGAGACCCAGTACTTC. Protein: CASSFDSVKETQYF.

The V and J genes are TRBV6-2 or TRBV6-3 and TRBJ2-5; D not certain. The CDR3 is made up of 14 amino acids. Trimming stripped 4 bases from V and 5 bases from J, with 14 bases between. Germline values: CDR1 MNHEY, CDR2 SVGEGT. The CDR3 DNA reads TGTGCCAGCAGTTCTCTCGGACGCAAGGAGACCCAGTACTTC. It is translated as CASSSLGRKETQYF.

The chain has TRBV9 and TRBJ2-7; no reliable D call. Deletions cut 0 bases from V and 1 base from J, with 14 bases between. The CDR3 extends over 16 amino acids. Looked up from germline, CDR1 is SGDLS and CDR2 is YYNGEE. The CDR3 DNA reads TGTGCCAGCAGCGTAGATTACTCGGTCAAATCCTACGAGCAGTACTTC. As protein: CASSVDYSVKSYEQYF.

The rearrangement uses TRBV6-1 and TRBJ2-1; D might be TRBD1 (6 bases). Germline V lookup: CDR1 MNHNS, CDR2 SASEGT. The CDR3 consists of 13 residues. V lost 6 bases, J lost 10 bases, and 16 bases lay in between. The CDR3 reads CASRSTGSYEQFF. CDR3 nucleotide sequence: TGTGCCAGCAGGTCGACAGGATCCTACGAGCAGTTCTTC.

The CDR3 loop is CASRTTGLSEAFF. In DNA, the CDR3 is TGTGCCAGCAGAACCACAGGGCTGAGTGAAGCTTTCTTT. The chain carries TRBV6-2 or TRBV6-3 and TRBJ1-1; perhaps TRBD1 as D (6 bases). V gave up 6 bases and J gave up 7 bases, with 15 bases separating them. The CDR3 consists of 13 residues. CDR1 is MNHEY and CDR2 is SVGEGT in the germline V gene.

This clonotype appeared once. V gene TRBV14 combines with J gene TRBJ2-7, with D unclear. The CDR3 has 14 amino acids. V was cut by 0 bases and J by 3 bases, with 9 bases left in between. The V gene's germline CDR1 is SGHDN and CDR2 FVKESK. The CDR3 reads CASSQEDPGYEQYF. The CDR3 coding sequence is TGTGCCAGCAGCCAAGAGGATCCAGGCTACGAGCAGTACTTC.

This clonotype has a handful of counts. The V gene is TRBV7-2, the J gene TRBJ1-4; TRBD1 matches at 7 bases. Germline V lookup: CDR1 SGHTA, CDR2 FQGNSA. The V segment lost 5 bases and the J segment 7 bases; nucleotides outside the gene matches: 13. There are 16 residues in the CDR3. The CDR3 coding sequence is TGTGCCAGCAGCCGTAGGGCGAACAGGGGCGGTGAAAAACTGTTTTTT. It yields the protein CASSRRANRGGEKLFF. Using reference TRBV7-2 and TRBJ1-4 for the parts outside the CDR3, the full variable domain is GAGVSQSPSNKVTEKGKDVELRCDPISGHTALYWYRQSLGQGLEFLIYFQGNSAPDKSGLPSDRFSAERTGGSVSTLTIQRTQQEDSAVYLCASSRRANRGGEKLFFGSGTQLSVL.

A remark on this clonotype: This may be a read error, as it is one base from a much larger clone. The rearrangement uses TRBV5-1 and TRBJ1-2, with TRBD1 as a possible D gene (6 bases). CDR1 and CDR2 (germline): SGHRS, YFSETQ. This CDR3 is 13 amino acids long. CDR3 DNA: TGCGCCAGCAGCAGGGACAAATCCTATTGCTACACCTTC. Translating it yields CASSRDKSYCYTF.

This clonotype was detected only a few times. The chain joins TRBV4-3 to TRBJ1-4, with TRBD1 matching 8 bases. This CDR3 has 18 residues. CDR1 and CDR2 from the germline V gene are LGHNA and YSLEER. V lost 0 bases and J lost 7; bases outside the gene matches: 13. The CDR3: CASSQDLPSTGAFEKLFF. CDR3 sequence (DNA): TGCGCCAGCAGCCAAGATTTACCCTCGACAGGGGCCTTTGAAAAACTGTTTTTT.

This chain connects TRBV20-1 to TRBJ1-5; D unresolved. Germline assignment: CDR1 DFQATT and CDR2 SNEGSKA (reference sequence). The germline V and J ends were trimmed by 0 bases and 5 bases, with 11 bases remaining between them. The CDR3 runs to 14 residues. The CDR3 reads CSARDTASHQPQHF. The DNA for the CDR3 is TGCAGTGCTAGAGATACCGCCAGCCATCAGCCCCAGCATTTT.

The chain joins TRBV2 to TRBJ2-1; TRBD2 matches 8 bases. CDR1 and CDR2 (germline): SNHLY, FYNNEI. V gave up 8 bases and J gave up 7 bases; unmatched junction bases: 13. The CDR3 runs 15 residues. DNA for the CDR3: TGTGCCAGCTTACCGGGACTAGAGGCGCCTAATGAGCAGTTCTTC. This encodes CASLPGLEAPNEQFF.

This sequence joins TRBV20-1 and TRBJ2-1; 9 bases are a match to TRBD2. Germline V CDR1 and CDR2: DFQATT, SNEGSKA (reference sequence). The CDR3 loop spans 17 amino acids. The V gene end was trimmed by 6 bases and the J gene end by 3 bases; junction bases not matched to a gene: 15. The CDR3 sequence is CSAFGVSGRWHYNEQFF. CDR3 coding DNA: TGCAGTGCCTTTGGGGTTAGCGGGAGATGGCACTACAATGAGCAGTTCTTC.

V usage is TRBV7-2 and J usage is TRBJ2-1; possible D gene TRBD2, 5 bases. V was clipped by 4 bases and J by 7 bases, with 20 bases between them. The CDR3 extends over 16 amino acids. Germline V gene lookup returns CDR1 SGHTA and CDR2 FQGNSA. The CDR3 bases are TGTGCCAGCAGCTCCGAAGGGCCTGCTCGGGGAAATGAGCAGTTCTTC. The encoded protein is CASSSEGPARGNEQFF.

The rearrangement joins TRBV6-1 to TRBJ1-6, with D possibly TRBD1 on 5 matching bases. The CDR3 spans 17 residues. V was shortened by 2 bases and J by 7 bases, with 18 bases between the two germline ends. CDR1 and CDR2 (germline): MNHNS, SASEGT. The CDR3 region has the DNA TGTGCCAGCAGTGAAACTTTAGTAGGGACGGCGAATTCACCCCTCCACTTT. It encodes CASSETLVGTANSPLHF.

The chain has TRBV21-1 and TRBJ1-2; the DNA was not used to check the table's D call, TRBD1. TRBV21-1 is recorded as a pseudogene. CDR3 size: 14 residues. This chain's CDR3 is CASSKSPDSYGYTF. CDR3 in DNA: TGTGCCAGCAGCAAATCCCCGGACAGCTATGGCTACACCTTC.

The chain recombines TRBV11-1 with TRBJ2-5, with 9 bases matching TRBD2. V shed 2 bases and J 1 base; nucleotides not matched to a gene: 11. From germline, CDR1 is SGHAT and CDR2 FQDESV (reference sequence). CDR3 size: 18 residues. In DNA form, the CDR3 reads TGTGCCAGCAGCTTAAACGGGAGTAGCGGGAGAACCCAAGAGACCCAGTACTTC. Amino acids: CASSLNGSSGRTQETQYF.

This clonotype was seen only a few times. This chain links TRBV5-1 with TRBJ2-1, with no clear D. The CDR3 runs 12 residues. V gave up 5 bases and J gave up 6 bases, with 9 bases separating them. Germline V gives CDR1 SGHRS, CDR2 YFSETQ. CDR3 coding DNA: TGCGCCAGCAGTCCCGCTTTCAATGAGCAGTTCTTC. Encoded protein: CASSPAFNEQFF.

The table lists this clonotype with a count of one. The V call is TRBV28, the J call TRBJ1-1, with D possibly matching TRBD1 (5 bases). The CDR3 sequence is 18 residues long. From germline, CDR1 is MDHEN and CDR2 SYDVKM. Trimming took off 5 bases at V and 0 bases at J, with 22 bases between the two ends. The CDR3 nucleotides read TGTGCCAGCAGTAGTCCGGGGACGGTGGTGGGTCTGAACACTGAAGCTTTCTTT. Protein: CASSSPGTVVGLNTEAFF.